Following are 18 T cell receptor beta chains from one sample sequenced in a study of T cells in Graves' hyperthyroidism and ophthalmopathy. RNA transcripts gave rise to amplified TCR beta CDR3 regions. Primed by the HTBI set, a first-round RT-PCR was run on the TCR CDR3. TCRdb reanalysed the multiplex PCR reads using MiXCR and keeps one entry per CDR3 protein. This repertoire shows roughly 170,000 distinct CDR3 sequences, more than 15% found once; its top ten account for 25% to 30%. The source material was blood. Every receptor here comes from a woman aged 45-60 years with Graves' hyperthyroidism.

The sample holds many counts of this clonotype. The chain uses TRBV10-1 and TRBJ1-4; the D is unclear. Germline loops: CDR1 WNHNN, CDR2 SYGVQD (reference sequence). This CDR3 is built from 13 residues. V was shortened by 5 bases and J by 5 bases, with 9 bases between the two germline ends. CDR3 in DNA: TGCGCCAGCAGTCGGGGAAGAAATGAAAAACTGTTTTTT. This sequence encodes CASSRGRNEKLFF.

This clonotype has at least ten counts. The gene calls are TRBV28 and TRBJ1-6, with D tentatively TRBD1 (6 bases). CDR1 is MDHEN and CDR2 is SYDVKM in the germline V gene. CDR3 length: 18 residues. V dropped 6 bases and J dropped 0 bases, with 18 bases sitting between them. Written as DNA, the CDR3 is TGTGCCAGCAGCTCCCCGGGGGCGAGGGGCTCCTATAATTCACCCCTCCACTTT. Residues: CASSSPGARGSYNSPLHF.

At least ten counts were recorded for this clonotype. The chain combines TRBV27 with TRBJ2-7; 8 nucleotides line up with TRBD1. V lost 3 bases to trimming and J lost 5 bases; unmatched junction nucleotides: 6. The length of the CDR3 is 14 residues. The germline V gene encodes CDR1 MNHEY and CDR2 SMNVEV (reference sequence). This chain's CDR3 is CASSFRTGYHEQYF. For the CDR3, the DNA is TGTGCCAGCAGTTTCCGGACAGGGTATCACGAGCAGTACTTC.

There are many counts of this clonotype. This chain uses TRBV20-1 with TRBJ2-7; TRBD2 might be the D (6 bases). This CDR3 has 12 residues. V dropped 6 bases and J dropped 3 bases, with 12 bases sitting between them. Germline V gives CDR1 DFQATT, CDR2 SNEGSKA (reference sequence). This chain's CDR3 is CSASGEFYEQYF. As DNA, the CDR3 is TGCAGTGCCTCGGGGGAGTTCTACGAGCAGTACTTC.

The table lists this clonotype with a few counts. The junction shows a germline mismatch at one end, possibly a read error. This chain links TRBV9 with TRBJ2-7; 11 nucleotides align to TRBD1. The CDR3 is 15 amino acids. Germline V lookup: CDR1 SGDLS, CDR2 YYNGEE. CDR3 sequence (DNA): TGTGCCAGCGGCGTACCGGGACAGGGGGTGAACGAGCAGTACTTC. Translating it yields CASGVPGQGVNEQYF.

This clonotype has at least ten counts. The V and J genes are TRBV7-9 and TRBJ2-7; TRBD1 aligns across 8 bases. The CDR3 sequence is 12 residues long. The germline V gene encodes CDR1 SEHNR and CDR2 FQNEAQ (reference sequence). J gave up 5 bases and V 5 bases, and 2 bases lay outside the gene matches. The DNA for the CDR3 is TGTGCCAGCAGCGAGACAGGGGACGAGCAGTACTTC. Protein product: CASSETGDEQYF.

This clonotype was counted many times. The rearrangement joins TRBV5-1 to TRBJ2-7; unclear D gene. The germline gives CDR1 SGHRS, CDR2 YFSETQ. V was pared by 7 bases and J by 3 bases, with 20 bases between. The CDR3 consists of 15 residues. The CDR3 DNA is TGCGCCAGCGTTGCCCCAGCGTTCTTCCACTACGAGCAGTACTTC. It codes for CASVAPAFFHYEQYF.

The V gene is TRBV7-9, the J gene TRBJ1-2; D remains ambiguous. Germline V gene sequence: CDR1 SEHNR, CDR2 FQNEAQ (reference sequence). V was trimmed by 5 bases and J by 4 bases, leaving 14 bases between them. This CDR3 comprises 14 residues. The CDR3 DNA reads TGTGCCAGCAGCAACCTTGACAAGATCTATGGCTACACCTTC. Its protein product is CASSNLDKIYGYTF. Based on the CDR3 plus reference TRBV7-9 and TRBJ1-2, the full variable domain is DTGVSQNPRHKITKRGQNVTFRCDPISEHNRLYWYRQTLGQGPEFLTYFQNEAQLEKSRLLSDRFSAERPKGSFSTLEIQRTEQGDSAMYLCASSNLDKIYGYTFGSGTRLTVV.

This clonotype came up many times. The chain has TRBV5-5 and TRBJ1-2; unclear D gene. Germline V gene lookup returns CDR1 SGHKS and CDR2 YYEKEE (reference sequence). This CDR3 has 15 amino acids. Trimming cost V 1 base and J 3 bases, with 13 bases left between them. The CDR3 region is CASSLSGAGDYGYTF. The DNA for the CDR3 is TGTGCCAGCAGCTTGAGTGGAGCTGGGGACTATGGCTACACCTTC.

This clonotype has a count of ten or more. This sequence joins TRBV28 and TRBJ2-1; D is uncertain. Per germline, CDR1 MDHEN and CDR2 SYDVKM. This CDR3 comprises 16 residues. V was pared by 2 bases and J by 4 bases, with 15 bases between. The CDR3 loop is CASSLVTESLYNEQFF. The DNA for the CDR3 is TGTGCCAGCAGTTTAGTAACAGAAAGCCTATACAATGAGCAGTTCTTC.

This clonotype was found many times. The rearrangement uses TRBV7-2 and TRBJ2-7; D possibly uses TRBD1 or TRBD2 (5 bases each). CDR3 length: 15 amino acids. In germline, CDR1 is SGHTA, CDR2 FQGNSA. With 1 base removed from V and 0 bases from J, the gap between germline ends came to 10 bases. The CDR3 here is CASSLGPGGSYEQYF. In DNA, the CDR3 is TGTGCCAGCAGCTTAGGACCTGGGGGCTCCTACGAGCAGTACTTC.

The V and J genes are TRBV20-1 and TRBJ2-4; no reliable D call. Germline CDR1 reads DFQATT; CDR2 reads SNEGSKA (reference sequence). The CDR3 sequence is 16 residues long. The V end was cut by 5 bases, the J end by 0 bases, with 17 bases between. CDR3 loop: CSAFPSGVLAKNIQYF. In DNA, the CDR3 is TGCAGTGCTTTCCCTTCAGGAGTACTAGCCAAAAACATTCAGTACTTC.

This clonotype was detected ten times or more. The chain joins TRBV7-2 to TRBJ1-5, with TRBD1 matching over 10 bases. The CDR3 loop spans 17 amino acids. Germline V gives CDR1 SGHTA, CDR2 FQGNSA. J gave up 2 bases and V 5 bases, and 9 bases lay outside the gene matches. The DNA for the CDR3 is TGTGCCAGCAGCGTAAGGGGCGGGACAGGGGGCAATCAGCCCCAGCATTTT. Its protein is CASSVRGGTGGNQPQHF.

This clonotype was recorded at least ten times. V is TRBV2 and J is TRBJ2-2; 13 bases line up with TRBD2. The CDR3 totals 19 residues. Per the germline V gene, CDR1 is SNHLY and CDR2 is FYNNEI. After removal of 5 bases from V and 1 base from J, the junction contained 10 bases not matched to a gene. CDR3 in DNA: TGTGCCAGCAGTCCAAGGACTTGGACTAGCGGGGGGAACACCGGGGAGCTGTTTTTT. Amino acids: CASSPRTWTSGGNTGELFF.

This clonotype has at least ten counts. The CDR3 sequence: CASSEARGWQGSYGYTF. The DNA for the CDR3 is TGTGCCAGCAGTGAAGCGCGGGGATGGCAGGGCAGCTATGGCTACACCTTC. V and J are TRBV6-1 and TRBJ1-2; tentatively, D is TRBD1 (5 bases). Trimming removed 0 bases from V and 4 bases from J, with 18 bases in between. This CDR3 comprises 17 residues. Germline values: CDR1 MNHNS, CDR2 SASEGT.

The table lists this clonotype with many counts. The J gene is TRBJ2-1, the V gene TRBV12-3 or TRBV12-4; 10 nucleotides line up with TRBD2. CDR3 length: 17 amino acids. V trimming: 6 bases; J trimming: 1 base; junction bases outside the gene matches: 9. CDR3 nucleotides: TGTGCCAGCAGCGGTCCTAGCGGGGGCTATTCCTACAATGAGCAGTTCTTC. Its protein is CASSGPSGGYSYNEQFF.

This clonotype was detected many times. The rearrangement uses TRBV12-3 or TRBV12-4 and TRBJ1-5; 7 bases match TRBD1. The J segment lost 0 bases and the V segment lost 6 bases, leaving 5 bases of the junction unmatched. The CDR3 covers 15 residues. The CDR3 DNA follows: TGTGCCAGCAGAGCGGGACAGAATAGCAATCAGCCCCAGCATTTT. This gives the protein CASRAGQNSNQPQHF.

V and J are TRBV20-1 and TRBJ2-1, with 8 bases matching TRBD2. V dropped 0 bases and J dropped 8; count of bases not matched to a gene: 6. The CDR3 totals 14 residues. Looked up from germline, CDR1 is DFQATT and CDR2 is SNEGSKA (reference sequence). The CDR3 DNA reads TGCAGTGCTAGAGATCGGAGCGGGGGTGATGAGCAGTTCTTC. As protein: CSARDRSGGDEQFF.